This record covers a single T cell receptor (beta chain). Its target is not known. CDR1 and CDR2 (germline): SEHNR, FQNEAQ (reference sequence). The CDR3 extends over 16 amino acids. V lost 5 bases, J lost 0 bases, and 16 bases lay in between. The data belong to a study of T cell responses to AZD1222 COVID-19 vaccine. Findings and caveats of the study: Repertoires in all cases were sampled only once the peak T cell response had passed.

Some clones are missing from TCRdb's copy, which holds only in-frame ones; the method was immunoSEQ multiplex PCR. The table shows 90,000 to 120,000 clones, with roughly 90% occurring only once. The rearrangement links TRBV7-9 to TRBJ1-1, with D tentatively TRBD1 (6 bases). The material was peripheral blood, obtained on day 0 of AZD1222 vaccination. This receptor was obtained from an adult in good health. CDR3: CASSPTSGQLNTEAFF. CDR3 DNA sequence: TGTGCCAGCAGCCCCACAAGTGGACAGCTGAACACTGAAGCTTTCTTT.